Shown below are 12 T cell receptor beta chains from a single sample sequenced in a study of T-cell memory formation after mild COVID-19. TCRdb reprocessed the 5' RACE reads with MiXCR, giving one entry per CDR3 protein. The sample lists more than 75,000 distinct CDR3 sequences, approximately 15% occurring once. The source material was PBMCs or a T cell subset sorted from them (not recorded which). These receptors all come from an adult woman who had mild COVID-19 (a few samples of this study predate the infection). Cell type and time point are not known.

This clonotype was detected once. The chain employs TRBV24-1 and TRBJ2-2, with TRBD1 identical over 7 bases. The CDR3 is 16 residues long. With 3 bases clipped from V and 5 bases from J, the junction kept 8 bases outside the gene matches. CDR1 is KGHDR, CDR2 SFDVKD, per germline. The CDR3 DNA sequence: TGTGCCACCAGTGATCGACAGGGAATAGATACCGGGGAGCTGTTTTTT. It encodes CATSDRQGIDTGELFF.

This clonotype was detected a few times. CDR3 in amino acids: CASSAGTAEQYF. In nucleotides, the CDR3 is TGTGCCAGCAGCGCCGGGACAGCTGAGCAGTACTTC. The gene calls are TRBV5-4 and TRBJ2-7, with 7 nucleotides matching TRBD1. Trimming took 4 bases from V and 7 from J; bases not matched to a gene: 5. Germline CDR1 SGHNT, CDR2 YYREEE (reference sequence). The CDR3 has 12 residues. Complete variable domain (other parts from reference TRBV5-4 and TRBJ2-7): ETGVTQSPTHLIKTRGQQVTLRCSSQSGHNTVSWYQQALGQGPQFIFQYYREEENGRGNFPPRFSGLQFPNYSSELNVNALELDDSALYLCASSAGTAEQYFGPGTRLTVT.

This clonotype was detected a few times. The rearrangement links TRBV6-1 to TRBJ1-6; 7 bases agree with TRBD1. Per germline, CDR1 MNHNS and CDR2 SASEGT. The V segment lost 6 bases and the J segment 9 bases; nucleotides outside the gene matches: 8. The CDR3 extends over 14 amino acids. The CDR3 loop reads CASRTHRGSSPLHF. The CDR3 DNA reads TGTGCCAGCAGGACCCACAGGGGAAGTTCACCCCTCCACTTT.

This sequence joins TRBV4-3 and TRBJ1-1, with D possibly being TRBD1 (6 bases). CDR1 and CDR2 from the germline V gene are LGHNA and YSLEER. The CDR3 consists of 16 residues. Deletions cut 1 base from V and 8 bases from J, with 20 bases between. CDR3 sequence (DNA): TGCGCCAGCAGCCAAGCTTTACAGGGAGGCCCAACGGAAGCTTTCTTT. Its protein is CASSQALQGGPTEAFF.

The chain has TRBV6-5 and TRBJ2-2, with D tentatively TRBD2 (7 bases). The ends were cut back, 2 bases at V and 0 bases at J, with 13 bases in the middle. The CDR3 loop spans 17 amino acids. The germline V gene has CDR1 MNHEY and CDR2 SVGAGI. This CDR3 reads CASSYPREGANTGELFF. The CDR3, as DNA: TGTGCCAGCAGTTACCCTAGGGAGGGGGCGAACACCGGGGAGCTGTTTTTT.

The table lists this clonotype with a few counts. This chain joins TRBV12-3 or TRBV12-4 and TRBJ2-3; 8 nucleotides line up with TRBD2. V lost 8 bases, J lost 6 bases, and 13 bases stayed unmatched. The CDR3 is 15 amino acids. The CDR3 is CASLGGGIGSDTQYF. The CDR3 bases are TGTGCCAGCCTTGGCGGGGGGATTGGCTCCGATACGCAGTATTTT.

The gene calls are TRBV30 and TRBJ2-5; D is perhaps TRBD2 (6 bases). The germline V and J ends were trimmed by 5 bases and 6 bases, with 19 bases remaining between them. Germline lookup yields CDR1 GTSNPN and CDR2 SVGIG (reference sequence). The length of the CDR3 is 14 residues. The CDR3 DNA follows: TGTGCCTGGGCCACGGGAGTCGGCATAAAGACCCAGTACTTC. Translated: CAWATGVGIKTQYF.

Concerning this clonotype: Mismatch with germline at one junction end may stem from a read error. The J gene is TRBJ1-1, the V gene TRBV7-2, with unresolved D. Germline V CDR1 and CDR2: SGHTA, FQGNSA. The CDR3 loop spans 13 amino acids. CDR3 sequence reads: CASSFSGNSEAFF. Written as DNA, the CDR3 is TGTGCCAGCAGCTTCTCTGGGAACAGTGAAGCTTTCTTT. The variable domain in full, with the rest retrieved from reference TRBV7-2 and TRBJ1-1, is GAGVSQSPSNKVTEKGKDVELRCDPISGHTALYWYRQSLGQGLEFLIYFQGNSAPDKSGLPSDRFSAERTGGSVSTLTIQRTQQEDSAVYLCASSFSGNSEAFFGQGTRLTVV.

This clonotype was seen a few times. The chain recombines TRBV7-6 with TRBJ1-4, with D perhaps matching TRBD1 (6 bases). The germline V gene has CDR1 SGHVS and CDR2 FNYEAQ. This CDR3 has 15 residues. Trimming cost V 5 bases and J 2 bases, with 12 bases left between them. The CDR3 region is CASSETGFTNEKLFF. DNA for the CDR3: TGTGCCAGCAGCGAAACAGGGTTCACTAATGAAAAACTGTTTTTT.

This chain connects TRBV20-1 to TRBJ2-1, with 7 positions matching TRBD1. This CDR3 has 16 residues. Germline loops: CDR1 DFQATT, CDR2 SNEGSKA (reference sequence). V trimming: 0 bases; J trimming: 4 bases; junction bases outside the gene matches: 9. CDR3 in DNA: TGCAGTGCTAGAGATCCCCGGGACAGCTTTTACAATGAGCAGTTCTTC. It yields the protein CSARDPRDSFYNEQFF.

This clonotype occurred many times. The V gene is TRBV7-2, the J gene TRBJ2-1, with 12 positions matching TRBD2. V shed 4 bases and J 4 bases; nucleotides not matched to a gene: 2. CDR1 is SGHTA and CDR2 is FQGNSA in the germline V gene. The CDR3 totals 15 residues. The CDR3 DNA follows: TGTGCCAGCAGCTCGGGACTAGCGGGTTACAATGAGCAGTTCTTC. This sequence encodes CASSSGLAGYNEQFF.

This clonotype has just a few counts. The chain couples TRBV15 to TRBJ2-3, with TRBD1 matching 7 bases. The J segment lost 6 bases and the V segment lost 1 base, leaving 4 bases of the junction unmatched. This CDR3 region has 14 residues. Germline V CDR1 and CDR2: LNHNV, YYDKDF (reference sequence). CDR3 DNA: TGTGCCACCAGCAGAGTCCCGACAGGGGATACGCAGTATTTT. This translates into CATSRVPTGDTQYF.